A selection of T cell receptor beta chains follows, all from one sample in a study of T cells expressing NK-cell markers. From the 5' RACE reads, TCRdb lists one entry per CDR3 protein and no DNA. Its clone listing holds around 470,000 distinct CDR3 sequences. The specimen sequenced was blood T cells: a sorted CD56 or NKG2C T cell subset, CD4+ or CD8+ T cells, or bulk PBMC T cells (not recorded which). Receptors originate from a woman aged 45-60 years in good health. Each CDR3 is given with its conserved first and last residue. Each record gives: V gene, J gene, CDR3 protein.

TRBV18,TRBJ2-1,CASSPWTGGTGNNEQFF
TRBV3-1,TRBJ2-4,CASSGGRDHGAKNIQYF
TRBV10-3,TRBJ1-2,CAISERWTGGSDGYTF
TRBV9,TRBJ1-1,CASSVPTGRGTEAFF
TRBV4-2,TRBJ2-2,CASSQDRALVTGELFF
TRBV7-9,TRBJ2-5,CASTGLTGETQYF
TRBV3-1,TRBJ2-2,CASSRGQDTGELFF
TRBV7-2,TRBJ2-3,CASSLVVTSGSSQYF
TRBV29-1,TRBJ2-7,CSVVPEGRSYEQYF
TRBV9,TRBJ2-3,CASSARFGSRVNTQYF
TRBV20-1,TRBJ2-1,CSARDPAERYNEQFF
TRBV2,TRBJ1-1,CASHTVMNTEAFF
TRBV9,TRBJ2-7,CASSVGREVTEQYF
TRBV7-3,TRBJ2-2,CASQQGSNTGELFF
TRBV29-1,TRBJ1-1,CSVDSPLRGRNTEAFF
TRBV4-1,TRBJ2-5,CASSQAAGGPGQETQYF
TRBV5-6,TRBJ2-3,CASSILAGLSTDTQYF